The rows below give T cell receptor beta chains drawn from one sample of a study of vaccination and CD4 T cells after COVID-19. No antigen has been assigned to these receptors. TCRdb analysed the PCR reads with MiXCR anew, one entry per CDR3 protein. The data contain 12,000 to 15,000 distinct CDR3 sequences, about 34% of them singletons. The specimen sequenced was cultured CD4+ T cells from blood. The receptors stem from a human donor with COVID-19. Each CDR3 is given with its conserved first and last residue. The D gene is left open where the match is weak. A clone size is listed for some rows: how often the clone was seen (once, few, many), or a class if it is expanded.

D gene	V gene	clone size	J gene	CDR3 DNA	CDR3 protein
.	TRBV5-1	few	TRBJ2-3	TGCGCCAGCAGCTTGGCAATGGATACGCAGTATTTT	CASSLAMDTQYF
TRBD1	TRBV19	few	TRBJ2-6	TGTGCCAGTAGTCCTACAGGGGCCGGGGCCAACGTCCTGACTTTC	CASSPTGAGANVLTF
.	TRBV2	few	TRBJ1-5	TGTGCCAGCAGTGTTGCAGGGGTCCCCAATCAGCCCCAGCATTTT	CASSVAGVPNQPQHF
.	TRBV7-8	.	TRBJ1-1	TGTGCCAGCACCGCCTCGACACCGAACACTGAAGCTTTCTTT	CASTASTPNTEAFF
.	TRBV20-1	few	TRBJ2-7	TGCAGTGCTCGACAGGCCGACTACGAGCAGTACTTC	CSARQADYEQYF
.	TRBV12-3/TRBV12-4	.	TRBJ1-4	TGTGCCAGCAGTTCCCGGGCGGATCAAAATGAAAAACTGTTTTTT	CASSSRADQNEKLFF
.	TRBV7-3	.	TRBJ2-3	TGTGCCAGCAGCTTAGGGGTGGGGCCAACCACGGATACGCAGTATTTT	CASSLGVGPTTDTQYF
.	TRBV20-1	few	TRBJ1-2	TGCAGTGCTAGAGATGTAAGGGCCCCCGGCAATGGCTACACCTTC	CSARDVRAPGNGYTF
.	TRBV10-1	.	TRBJ2-1	TGCGCCAGCAGTGATCGACTCAGGGAGCAGTTCTTC	CASSDRLREQFF
.	TRBV20-1	few	TRBJ2-7	TGCAGTGCTTTACCGACTAGCTACGAGCAGTACTTC	CSALPTSYEQYF
TRBD1	TRBV7-9	.	TRBJ1-6	TGTGCCAGCAGCTTAAGGGGGCAGGGCAGCTCCTATAATTCACCCCTCCACTTT	CASSLRGQGSSYNSPLHF
.	TRBV29-1	.	TRBJ2-3	TGCAGCGTTGAAATTTCCGGGGTAGATACGCAGTATTTT	CSVEISGVDTQYF
TRBD1	TRBV6-1	medium-sized	TRBJ1-5	TGTGCCAGCAGCCCACGGACAGGGGGTAGCAATCAGCCCCAGCATTTT	CASSPRTGGSNQPQHF
.	TRBV10-3	few	TRBJ2-7	TGTGCCATCAGAAAGACAGGCAACTCCTACGAGCAGTACTTC	CAIRKTGNSYEQYF
.	TRBV27	few	TRBJ1-6	TGTGCCAGCAGGGGCTCCTATAATTCACCCCTCCACTTT	CASRGSYNSPLHF
.	TRBV28	.	TRBJ1-3	TGTGCCAGCAGCGGAGAGGGTCGGGACACCATATATTTT	CASSGEGRDTIYF
.	TRBV12-3/TRBV12-4	.	TRBJ1-1	TGTGCCAGCAGTCAGAGGGGAGACACTGAAGCTTTCTTT	CASSQRGDTEAFF